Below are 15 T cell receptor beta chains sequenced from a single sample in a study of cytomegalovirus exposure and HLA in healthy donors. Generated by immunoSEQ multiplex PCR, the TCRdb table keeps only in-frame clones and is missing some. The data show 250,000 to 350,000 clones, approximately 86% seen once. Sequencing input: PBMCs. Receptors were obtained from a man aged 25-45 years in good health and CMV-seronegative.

CDR3 coding DNA: TGCGCCAGCAGCTTCGACAGGGGGGTCATGAACACTGAAGCTTTCTTT. Translated: CASSFDRGVMNTEAFF. The V and J genes are TRBV5-1 and TRBJ1-1; 9 bases align to TRBD1. Germline values: CDR1 SGHRS, CDR2 YFSETQ. There are 16 residues in the CDR3. The junction had 5 bases not matched to a gene; V was cut back by 2 bases and J by 0 bases.

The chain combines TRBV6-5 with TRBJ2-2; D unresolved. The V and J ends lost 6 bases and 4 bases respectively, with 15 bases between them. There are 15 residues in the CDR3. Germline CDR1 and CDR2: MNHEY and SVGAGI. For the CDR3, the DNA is TGTGCCAGCAGAGTTACCTCCAGGTCCACCGGGGAGCTGTTTTTT. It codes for CASRVTSRSTGELFF.

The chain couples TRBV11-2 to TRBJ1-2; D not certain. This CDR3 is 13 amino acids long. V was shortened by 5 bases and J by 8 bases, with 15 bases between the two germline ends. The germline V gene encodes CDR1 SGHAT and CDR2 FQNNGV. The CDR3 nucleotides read TGTGCCAGCAGCCAACAGAGGACTTCGGGCTACACCTTC. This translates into CASSQQRTSGYTF.

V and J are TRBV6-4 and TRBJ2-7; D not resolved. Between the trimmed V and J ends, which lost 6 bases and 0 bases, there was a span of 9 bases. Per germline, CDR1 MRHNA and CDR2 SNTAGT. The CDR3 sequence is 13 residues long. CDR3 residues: CASSPPSSYEQYF. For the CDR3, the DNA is TGTGCCAGCAGCCCCCCGAGCTCCTACGAGCAGTACTTC.

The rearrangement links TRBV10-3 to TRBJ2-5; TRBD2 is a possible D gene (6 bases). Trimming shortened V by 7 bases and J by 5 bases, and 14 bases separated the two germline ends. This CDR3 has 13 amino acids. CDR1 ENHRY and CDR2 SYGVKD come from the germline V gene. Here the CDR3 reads CAIIGDWRETQYF. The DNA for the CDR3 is TGTGCCATCATAGGGGACTGGAGGGAGACCCAGTACTTC.

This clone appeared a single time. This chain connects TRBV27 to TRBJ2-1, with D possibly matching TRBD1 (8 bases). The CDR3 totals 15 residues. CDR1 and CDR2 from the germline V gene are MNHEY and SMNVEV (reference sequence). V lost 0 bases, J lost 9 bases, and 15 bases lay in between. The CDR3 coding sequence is TGTGCCAGCAGTTTATCAAACACAGGGGGGGGTGAGCAGTTCTTC. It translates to CASSLSNTGGGEQFF.

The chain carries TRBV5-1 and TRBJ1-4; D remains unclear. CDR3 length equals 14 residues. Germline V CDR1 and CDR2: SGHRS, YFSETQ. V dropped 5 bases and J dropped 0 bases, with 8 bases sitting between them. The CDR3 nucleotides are TGCGCCAGCAGAAAGGACTCAACTAATGAAAAACTGTTTTTT. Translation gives CASRKDSTNEKLFF.

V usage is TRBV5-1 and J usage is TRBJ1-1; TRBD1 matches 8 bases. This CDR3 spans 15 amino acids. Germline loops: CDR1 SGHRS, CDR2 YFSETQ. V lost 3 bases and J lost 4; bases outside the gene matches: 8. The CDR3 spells CASSSDRAVGTEAFF. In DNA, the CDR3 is TGCGCCAGCAGCTCGGACAGGGCTGTAGGCACTGAAGCTTTCTTT.

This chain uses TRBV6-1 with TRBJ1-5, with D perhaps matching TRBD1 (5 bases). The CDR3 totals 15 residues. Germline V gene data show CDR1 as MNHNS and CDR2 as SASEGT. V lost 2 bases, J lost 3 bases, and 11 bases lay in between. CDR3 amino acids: CASSEFWGSNQPQHF. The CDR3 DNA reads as TGTGCCAGCAGTGAATTTTGGGGCTCCAATCAGCCCCAGCATTTT.

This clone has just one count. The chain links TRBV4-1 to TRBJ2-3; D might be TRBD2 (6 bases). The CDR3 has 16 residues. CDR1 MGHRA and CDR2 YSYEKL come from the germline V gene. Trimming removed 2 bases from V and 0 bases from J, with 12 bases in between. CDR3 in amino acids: CASSQPAGLSTDTQYF. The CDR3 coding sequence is TGCGCCAGCAGCCAACCCGCGGGGTTGAGCACAGATACGCAGTATTTT.

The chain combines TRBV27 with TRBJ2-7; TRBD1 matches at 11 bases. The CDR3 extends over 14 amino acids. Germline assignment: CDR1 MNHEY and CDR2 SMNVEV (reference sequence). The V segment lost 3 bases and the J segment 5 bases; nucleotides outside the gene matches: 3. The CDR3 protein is CASSLWTGGHEQYF. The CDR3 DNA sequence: TGTGCCAGCAGTTTGTGGACAGGGGGCCACGAGCAGTACTTC.

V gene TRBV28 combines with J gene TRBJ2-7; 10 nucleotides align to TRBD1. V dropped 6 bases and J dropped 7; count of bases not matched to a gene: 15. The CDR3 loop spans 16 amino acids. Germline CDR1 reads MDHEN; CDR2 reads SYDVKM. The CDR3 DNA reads TGTGCCAGCAGGGTATCCGGGACAGGGGCCCCAAGGGAGCAGTACTTC. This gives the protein CASRVSGTGAPREQYF.

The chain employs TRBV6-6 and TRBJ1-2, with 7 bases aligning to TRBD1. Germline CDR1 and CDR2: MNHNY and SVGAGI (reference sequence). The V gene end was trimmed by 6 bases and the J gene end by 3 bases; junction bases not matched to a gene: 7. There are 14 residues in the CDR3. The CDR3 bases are TGTGCCAGCAGCCTCTCACAGGGGCACTATGGCTACACCTTC. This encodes CASSLSQGHYGYTF.

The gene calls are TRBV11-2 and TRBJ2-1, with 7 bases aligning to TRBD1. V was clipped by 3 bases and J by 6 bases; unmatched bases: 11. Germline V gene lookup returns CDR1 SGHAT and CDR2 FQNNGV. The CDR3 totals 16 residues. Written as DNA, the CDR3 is TGTGCCAGCAGCTTGAATCCGGGACAGAGAGTCAATGAGCAGTTCTTC. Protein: CASSLNPGQRVNEQFF.

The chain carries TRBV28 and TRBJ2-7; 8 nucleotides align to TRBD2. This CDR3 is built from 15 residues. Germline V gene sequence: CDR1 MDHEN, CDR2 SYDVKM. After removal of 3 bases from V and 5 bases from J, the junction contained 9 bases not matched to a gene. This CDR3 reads CASSLRTAGVNEQYF. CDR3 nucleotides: TGTGCCAGCAGTTTGAGGACAGCGGGGGTGAACGAGCAGTACTTC. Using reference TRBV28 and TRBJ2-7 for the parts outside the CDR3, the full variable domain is DVKVTQSSRYLVKRTGEKVFLECVQDMDHENMFWYRQDPGLGLRLIYFSYDVKMKEKGDIPEGYSVSREKKERFSLILESASTNQTSMYLCASSLRTAGVNEQYFGPGTRLTVT.